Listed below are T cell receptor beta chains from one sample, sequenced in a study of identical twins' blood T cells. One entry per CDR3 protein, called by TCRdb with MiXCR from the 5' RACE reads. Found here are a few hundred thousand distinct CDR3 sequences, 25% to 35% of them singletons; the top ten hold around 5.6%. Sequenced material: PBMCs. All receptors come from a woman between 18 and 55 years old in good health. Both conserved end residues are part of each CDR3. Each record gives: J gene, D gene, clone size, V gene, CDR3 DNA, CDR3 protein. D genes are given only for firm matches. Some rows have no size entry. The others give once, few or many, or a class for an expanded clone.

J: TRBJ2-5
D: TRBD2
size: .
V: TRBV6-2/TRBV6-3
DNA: TGTGCCAGCAGTTACTCGAATGGACTAGTGGAAGAGACCCAGTACTTC
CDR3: CASSYSNGLVEETQYF

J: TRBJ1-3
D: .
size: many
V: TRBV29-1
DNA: TGCAGCGTGAGGATGGGTGGAAACACCATATATTTT
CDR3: CSVRMGGNTIYF

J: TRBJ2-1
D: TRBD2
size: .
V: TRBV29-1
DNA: TGCAGCGTCAAGCCCGGGACTAGCGGATACAATGAGCAGTTCTTC
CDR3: CSVKPGTSGYNEQFF

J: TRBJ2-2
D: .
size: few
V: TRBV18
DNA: TGTGCCAGCTCACCAGACAGACTTCCAGCCACCGGGGAGCTGTTTTTT
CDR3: CASSPDRLPATGELFF

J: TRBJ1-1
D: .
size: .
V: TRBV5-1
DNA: TGCGCCAGCAGCTTGGGATCCGTGCAGAGTGAAGCTTTCTTT
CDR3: CASSLGSVQSEAFF

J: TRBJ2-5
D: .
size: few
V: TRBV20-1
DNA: TGCAGTGCTAGGTTGCAGGGTCGAGAGACCCAGTACTTC
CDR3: CSARLQGRETQYF

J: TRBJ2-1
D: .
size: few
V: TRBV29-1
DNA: TGCAGCGGCCACAGGGATCATGAGCAGTTCTTC
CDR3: CSGHRDHEQFF

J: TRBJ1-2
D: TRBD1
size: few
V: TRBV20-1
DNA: TGCAGTGCTAGTCATCCCCCGGGACAGGGGTTAAGTTTTGACTATGGCTACACCTTC
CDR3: CSASHPPGQGLSFDYGYTF

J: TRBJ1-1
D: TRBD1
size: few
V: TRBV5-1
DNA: TGCGCCAGCAGCTCGGGACAGTCGACTGAAGCTTTCTTT
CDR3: CASSSGQSTEAFF

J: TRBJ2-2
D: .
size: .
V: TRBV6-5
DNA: TGTGCCAGCGGCCGGGCCGGGGAGCTGTTTTTT
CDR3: CASGRAGELFF

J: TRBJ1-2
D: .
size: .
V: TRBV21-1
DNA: TGTGCCAGCAGCCTGGACAGGGGTGATGGCTGCACCTTC
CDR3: CASSLDRGDGCTF

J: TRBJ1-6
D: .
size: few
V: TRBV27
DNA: TGTGCCAGCAGCCTCTTAGGGGACTATAATTCACCCCTCCACTTT
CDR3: CASSLLGDYNSPLHF

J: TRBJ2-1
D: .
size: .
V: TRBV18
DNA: TGTGCCAGCTCACCGACGGTGAGTGAGCAGTCCTTC
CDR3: CASSPTVSEQSF

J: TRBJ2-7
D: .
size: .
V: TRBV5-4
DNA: TGTGCCAGCAGCCTTGCGGGGAATAGCGACGAGCAGTACTTC
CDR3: CASSLAGNSDEQYF

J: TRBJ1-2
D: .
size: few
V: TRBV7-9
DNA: TGTGCCAGCAGCTTATTATTATCCCATGGCTACACCTTC
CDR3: CASSLLLSHGYTF

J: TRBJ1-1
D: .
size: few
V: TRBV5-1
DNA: TGCGCCAGCAGCTTGGAGGCAGGGGTTTATGGTGACACTGAAGCTTTCTTT
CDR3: CASSLEAGVYGDTEAFF

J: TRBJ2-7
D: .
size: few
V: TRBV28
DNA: TGTGCCAGCAGCTTAGGGACGGGAGAGCAGTACTTC
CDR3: CASSLGTGEQYF

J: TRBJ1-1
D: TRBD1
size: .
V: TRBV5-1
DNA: TGCGCCAGCAAGCTACCAGGGGGATCTATTGCTTTCTTT
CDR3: CASKLPGGSIAFF

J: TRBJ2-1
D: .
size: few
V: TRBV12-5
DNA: TGTGCTAGTGGTTTGGTAGGGGTGCACCCCCGGCAGTTCTTC
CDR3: CASGLVGVHPRQFF

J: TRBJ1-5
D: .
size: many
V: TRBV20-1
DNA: TGCAGTGCGCCGGACTATTATAGCAATCAGCCCCAGCATTTT
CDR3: CSAPDYYSNQPQHF

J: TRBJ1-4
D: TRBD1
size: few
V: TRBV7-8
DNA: TGTGCCAGCAGCCCTCGGCGGGACAGAATTAATGAAAAACTGTTTTTT
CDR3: CASSPRRDRINEKLFF

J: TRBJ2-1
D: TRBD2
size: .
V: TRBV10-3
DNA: TGTGCCATCTCCTCCGCCCGGACTAGTATCTCCAATGAGCAGTTCTTC
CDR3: CAISSARTSISNEQFF

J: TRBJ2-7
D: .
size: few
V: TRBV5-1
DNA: TGCGCCAGCAGCTTGAAGGGGTCAGCTTACCCGTGGAGCTCCTACGAGCAGTACTTC
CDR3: CASSLKGSAYPWSSYEQYF

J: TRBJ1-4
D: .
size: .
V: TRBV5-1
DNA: TGCGCCAGCAGCTTCAACAGGCTTAATGAAAAACCGTTTTTT
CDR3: CASSFNRLNEKPFF

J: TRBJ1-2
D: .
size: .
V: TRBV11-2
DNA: TGTGCCAGCAGTCCCTCCTTCCGCGTTCTCTATGGCTACACCTTC
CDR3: CASSPSFRVLYGYTF

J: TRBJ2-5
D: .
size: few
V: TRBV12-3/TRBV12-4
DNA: TGTGCCAGCAGTTTAGTGGGCCAGGGGACCCAGTACTTC
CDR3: CASSLVGQGTQYF

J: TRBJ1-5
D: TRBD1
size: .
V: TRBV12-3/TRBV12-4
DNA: TGTGCCGCAGGGACAGGGGGCCAGCCCCAGCATTTT
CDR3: CAAGTGGQPQHF

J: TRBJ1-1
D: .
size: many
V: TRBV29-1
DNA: TGCAGCGTTGGTCGGGGGTCTATCCTCACTGAAGCTTTCTTT
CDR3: CSVGRGSILTEAFF

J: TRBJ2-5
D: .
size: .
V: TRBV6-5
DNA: TGTGCCAGCAGTTACCCCGGAGAGACCCAGTACTTC
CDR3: CASSYPGETQYF

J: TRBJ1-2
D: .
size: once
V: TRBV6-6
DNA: TGTGCCAGCAGTGACCAGGGGTTTGGCTACACCTTC
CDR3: CASSDQGFGYTF

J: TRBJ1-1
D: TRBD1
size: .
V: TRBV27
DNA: TGTGCCAGCAGTCCGGTCCCGGGACAGGTGCGGGATACTGAAGCTTTCTTT
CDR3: CASSPVPGQVRDTEAFF

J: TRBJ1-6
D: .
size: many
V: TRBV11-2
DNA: TGTGCCAGCAGCTTAGAAGCAGGGCATAATTCACCCCTCCACTTT
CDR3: CASSLEAGHNSPLHF

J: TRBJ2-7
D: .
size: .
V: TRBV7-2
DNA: TGTGCCAGCAGCTTAGATATTTGGTCCGAGCAGTACTTC
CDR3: CASSLDIWSEQYF

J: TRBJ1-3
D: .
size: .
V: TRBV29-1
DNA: TGCAGCGTTCAGGGGTGGATAGGGCCTGGAAACACCATATATTTT
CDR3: CSVQGWIGPGNTIYF

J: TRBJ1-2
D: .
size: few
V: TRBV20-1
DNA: TGCAGTGCTAAGATGTACAGGGAGGACTATGGCTACACCTTC
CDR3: CSAKMYREDYGYTF

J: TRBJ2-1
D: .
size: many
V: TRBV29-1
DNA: TGCAGCGCCTCCGTAAGGGAGGCTATAGAGCAGTTCTTC
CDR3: CSASVREAIEQFF

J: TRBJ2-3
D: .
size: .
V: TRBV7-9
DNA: TGTGCCAGCAGCGCCTCTAGGACGGGAGATACGCAGTATTTT
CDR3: CASSASRTGDTQYF

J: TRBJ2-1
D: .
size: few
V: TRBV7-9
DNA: TGTGCCAGCAGCCCCCGCCAAAACAATGAGCAGTTCTTC
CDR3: CASSPRQNNEQFF

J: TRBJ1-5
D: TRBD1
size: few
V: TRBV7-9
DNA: TGTGCCAGCAGCTTAGCTGGACAGGGGCTAAATCAGCCCCAGCATTTT
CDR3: CASSLAGQGLNQPQHF

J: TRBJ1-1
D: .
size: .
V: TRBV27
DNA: TGTGCCAGCAGAACCAGGACGGGCGGGACTGAAGCTTTCTTT
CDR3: CASRTRTGGTEAFF